This TCR beta chain was recorded in a study of blood T cell repertoires in COVID-19. Looking at the study overall: The cDNA or gDNA used as material had been derived from T cells, B-cell-depleted T cells, or PBMCs.

Only in-frame clones appear in the TCRdb table, and some are missing; sequencing was by immunoSEQ multiplex PCR. In the table there are around 250,000 clones, about 89% of which are singletons. CDR3 length equals 18 residues. Germline V gene sequence: CDR1 KGHSH, CDR2 LQKENI. After removal of 3 bases from V and 3 bases from J, the junction contained 16 bases not matched to a gene. Enrollees, about 18 to 95 years old, lived in about two dozen US areas. The rearrangement uses TRBV18 and TRBJ1-2, with TRBD1 matching over 7 bases. Sequencing was done on a sample of PBMCs or T cells enriched from blood (not recorded which). This TCR derives from a human donor in a cohort exposed to, infected with or recovered from COVID-19 (not recorded which). The donor label of this sample is uncertain. CDR3 in DNA: TGTGCCAGCTCACCCCTAGTGCCCCGCGCAGGGGGTGACTATGGCTACACCTTC. The encoded protein is CASSPLVPRAGGDYGYTF. Using reference TRBV18 and TRBJ1-2 for the parts outside the CDR3, the full variable domain is NAGVMQNPRHLVRRRGQEARLRCSPMKGHSHVYWYRQLPEEGLKFMVYLQKENIIDESGMPKERFSAEFPKEGPSILRIQQVVRGDSAAYFCASSPLVPRAGGDYGYTFGSGTRLTVV.